The T cell receptor (beta chain) under discussion was sequenced for a study of blood T cell repertoires in COVID-19. Study information: Some COVID-19 samples were acute and others convalescent; all came from the United States, Italy and Spain. PBMCs, B-cell-depleted T cells, or T cells were the source of the cDNA or gDNA that made up the material.

How the authors handled the data: Amplification with reference gene primers provided the estimates of nucleated cell counts. The repertoire was sequenced with immunoSEQ multiplex PCR; TCRdb's copy has only in-frame clones and lacks some. The V and J calls and clone size come from that table; D and trimming were worked out from the DNA. The repertoire holds 90,000 to 100,000 clones, with approximately 81% as singletons. The CDR3 has 16 amino acids. V dropped 0 bases and J dropped 4; count of bases not matched to a gene: 5. Germline values: CDR1 LNHDA, CDR2 SQIVND (reference sequence). The sample comprised peripheral blood. This chain links TRBV19 with TRBJ2-7; TRBD2 aligns across 11 bases. The TCR originated in a man older than 75 with acute or convalescent COVID-19. CDR3 sequence: CASSIDRTSGRYEQYF. Here the CDR3 DNA reads TGTGCCAGTAGTATAGATCGTACTAGCGGGAGATACGAGCAGTACTTC.